This TCR beta chain originates from a study of spatial heterogeneity in lung cancer. In the study overall: Sequencing consistently turned up more beta-chain sequences than alpha-chain sequences. Raw-read counts averaged over ten per unique TCR and UMI combination.

Trimming took off 5 bases at V and 2 bases at J, with 16 bases between the two ends. From germline, CDR1 is LNHDA and CDR2 SQIVND (reference sequence). The CDR3 totals 15 residues. TCR cDNA molecules each carried a unique molecular identifier. TCRdb re-derived calls from the 5' RACE reads in MiXCR, one entry per CDR3 protein. This sample has tens of thousands of distinct CDR3 sequences, with about an eighth found just once. Time point described: sample taken at primary tumor resection. The authors sequenced whole RNA from tumor, nontumor lung or frozen PBMC without sorting. The donor population consisted of over 55 patients with untreated, early-stage non-small cell lung cancer.

The V call is TRBV19, the J call TRBJ2-7; perhaps D is TRBD1 or TRBD2 (6 bases each). The sample here was PBMCs, taken at surgery. This receptor was identified in a male donor with early-stage non-small cell lung cancer. The CDR3 DNA is TGTGCCAGTAGTCCACGAGGAGGGGGACCCTACGAGCAGTACTTC. Amino acid sequence: CASSPRGGGPYEQYF.